Listed here are 28 T cell receptor beta chains from one sample, sequenced in a study of T-cell memory formation after mild COVID-19. TCRdb independently ran MiXCR on the 5' RACE reads; one entry per CDR3 protein. Here the sample spans under 300,000 distinct CDR3 sequences, about 17% being singletons. Input material: PBMCs or a T cell subset sorted from them (not recorded which). These receptors all come from a man aged 18 to 30 who had mild COVID-19 (a few samples of this study predate the infection). Cell type and time point are not known.

The CDR3 nucleotides read TGCGCCAGCAGCTTGTTGTCACTGGCTAATGAAAAACTGTTTTTT. Residues: CASSLLSLANEKLFF. The genes are TRBV5-1 and TRBJ1-4; D call uncertain. V was trimmed by 1 base and J by 3 bases, leaving 10 bases between them. Germline V CDR1 and CDR2: SGHRS, YFSETQ. CDR3 length: 15 amino acids.

CDR3 residues: CASSWKPDSPLHF. CDR3 bases: TGTGCCAGCAGCTGGAAGCCAGACTCACCCCTCCACTTT. This rearrangement joins TRBV7-9 to TRBJ1-6, with D unresolved. The CDR3 covers 13 residues. Germline values: CDR1 SEHNR, CDR2 FQNEAQ (reference sequence). The ends were cut back, 4 bases at V and 10 bases at J, with 11 bases in the middle. The full variable domain, in which reference TRBV7-9 and TRBJ1-6 provide the parts outside the CDR3, is DTGVSQNPRHKITKRGQNVTFRCDPISEHNRLYWYRQTLGQGPEFLTYFQNEAQLEKSRLLSDRFSAERPKGSFSTLEIQRTEQGDSAMYLCASSWKPDSPLHFGNGTRLTVT.

The sample holds a few counts of this clonotype. The genes are TRBV7-3 and TRBJ2-1, with TRBD1 identical over 9 bases. The CDR3 runs to 15 residues. In germline, CDR1 is SGHTA, CDR2 FQGTGA. The J segment lost 7 bases and the V segment lost 4 bases, leaving 8 bases of the junction unmatched. CDR3 coding DNA: TGTGCCAGCAGCTCGACAGGGGGTCGTGTAAATGAGCAGTTCTTC. Amino acids: CASSSTGGRVNEQFF. The whole variable domain, filled in from reference TRBV7-3 and TRBJ2-1, reads GAGVSQTPSNKVTEKGKYVELRCDPISGHTALYWYRQSLGQGPEFLIYFQGTGAADDSGLPNDRFFAVRPEGSVSTLKIQRTERGDSAVYLCASSSTGGRVNEQFFGPGTRLTVL.

The chain carries TRBV7-2 and TRBJ2-5; D unresolved. CDR1 and CDR2 (germline): SGHTA, FQGNSA. Trimming pared 4 bases from V and 7 bases from J, leaving 7 bases between. This CDR3 spans 11 amino acids. CDR3 residues: CASSSHGTQYF. The CDR3 DNA follows: TGTGCCAGCAGCTCCCATGGGACCCAGTACTTC.

This clonotype showed up just a few times. This chain uses TRBV18 with TRBJ2-7; 7 nucleotides agree with TRBD2. The germline V gene encodes CDR1 KGHSH and CDR2 LQKENI. V was pared by 6 bases and J by 2 bases, with 10 bases of the junction left unmatched. The CDR3 is made up of 15 amino acids. As DNA, the CDR3 is TGTGCCAGCTCCCCAGGTGGGGGGGTTGCCTACGAGCAGTACGTC. It is translated as CASSPGGGVAYEQYV.

This clonotype was recorded a few times. The J gene is TRBJ1-1, the V gene TRBV27; 8 bases are shared with TRBD1. This CDR3 spans 15 amino acids. The V gene end was trimmed by 5 bases and the J gene end by 1 base; junction bases not matched to a gene: 6. Germline CDR1 MNHEY, CDR2 SMNVEV (reference sequence). This CDR3 is CASSNQGARNTEAFF. CDR3 nucleotide sequence: TGTGCCAGCAGTAACCAGGGGGCGCGGAACACTGAAGCTTTCTTT.

The CDR3 loop reads CASSDGQSYEQYF. For the CDR3, the DNA is TGCGCCAGCAGTGACGGACAGTCCTACGAGCAGTACTTC. The chain carries TRBV10-1 and TRBJ2-7; D perhaps matches TRBD1 (6 bases). The CDR3 contains 13 residues. Germline values: CDR1 WNHNN, CDR2 SYGVQD (reference sequence). Trimming removed 3 bases from V and 1 base from J, with 7 bases in between.

The V and J genes are TRBV28 and TRBJ1-4; tentative D call: TRBD1 (5 bases). Germline V lookup: CDR1 MDHEN, CDR2 SYDVKM. The V and J ends lost 8 bases and 3 bases respectively, with 16 bases between them. The CDR3 totals 15 residues. The CDR3 here is CASWDAPGSNEKLFF. DNA of the CDR3: TGTGCCAGCTGGGATGCGCCAGGGTCTAATGAAAAACTGTTTTTT.

This clonotype occurred a few times. The chain is built from TRBV7-2 and TRBJ2-3, with D perhaps matching TRBD1 (6 bases). Germline V lookup: CDR1 SGHTA, CDR2 FQGNSA. V lost 8 bases and J lost 6, with 9 bases in between. The CDR3 consists of 11 residues. This CDR3 is CASSGQDTQYF. CDR3 DNA sequence: TGTGCCAGCTCCGGACAGGATACGCAGTATTTT.

This clonotype was detected only a few times. The rearrangement joins TRBV6-5 to TRBJ1-5; no clear D gene. Trimming took off 6 bases at V and 3 bases at J, with 12 bases between the two ends. The CDR3 is made up of 14 amino acids. In germline, CDR1 is MNHEY, CDR2 SVGAGI. CDR3 loop: CASSPDGFNQPQHF. As DNA, the CDR3 is TGTGCCAGCAGCCCCGACGGTTTCAATCAGCCCCAGCATTTT.

The V call is TRBV3-1, the J call TRBJ1-1, with TRBD1 matching over 7 bases. V trimming: 4 bases; J trimming: 5 bases; junction bases outside the gene matches: 4. The V gene's germline CDR1 is LGHDT and CDR2 YNNKEL (reference sequence). The CDR3 extends over 13 amino acids. The CDR3 loop reads CASSLQGKTEAFF. DNA of the CDR3: TGTGCCAGCAGCCTACAGGGGAAGACTGAAGCTTTCTTT.

This sequence joins TRBV20-1 and TRBJ1-6; TRBD1 matches at 11 bases. Germline CDR1 DFQATT, CDR2 SNEGSKA (reference sequence). The CDR3 runs to 17 residues. J gave up 7 bases and V 0 bases, and 8 bases lay outside the gene matches. CDR3 DNA: TGCAGTGCTAGAGATCCGGGGACAGGGGGGGAAAATTCACCCCTCCACTTT. Translating gives CSARDPGTGGENSPLHF.

This clonotype was detected a few times. J is TRBJ2-3 and V is TRBV12-3 or TRBV12-4; D unresolved. The CDR3 length is 13 residues. V dropped 3 bases and J dropped 2 bases, with 6 bases sitting between them. Here the CDR3 reads CASSFGDTDTQYF. In nucleotides, the CDR3 is TGTGCCAGCAGTTTCGGCGACACAGATACGCAGTATTTT.

The CDR3 protein is CASSTTGTGDSEAFF. CDR3 nucleotide sequence: TGTGCCAGTAGTACGACCGGGACAGGGGACTCTGAAGCTTTCTTT. The V and J genes are TRBV19 and TRBJ1-1, with 10 bases identical to TRBD1. This CDR3 region has 15 residues. Germline V gene data show CDR1 as LNHDA and CDR2 as SQIVND (reference sequence). V shed 4 bases and J 6 bases; nucleotides not matched to a gene: 8.

This clonotype was seen only a few times. The V call is TRBV5-1, the J call TRBJ2-7; TRBD1 matches at 7 bases. The CDR3 is 15 residues long. V was pared by 0 bases and J by 3 bases, with 6 bases of the junction left unmatched. The germline CDR1 and CDR2 sequences are SGHRS and YFSETQ. CDR3 amino acids: CASSLAGDSFYEQYF. In DNA, the CDR3 is TGCGCCAGCAGCTTGGCCGGGGACAGCTTCTACGAGCAGTACTTC.

The chain employs TRBV18 and TRBJ2-7; tentative D call: TRBD1 (6 bases). V lost 5 bases to trimming and J lost 2 bases, with 7 bases between them. In germline, CDR1 is KGHSH, CDR2 LQKENI. The CDR3 loop spans 12 amino acids. CDR3 in DNA: TGTGCCAGCTCAGACAGGACCTACGAGCAGTACGTC. It specifies CASSDRTYEQYV.

This clonotype has at least ten counts. The rearrangement uses TRBV5-1 and TRBJ2-1, with 9 nucleotides matching TRBD2. CDR1 is SGHRS, CDR2 YFSETQ, per germline. The junction had 9 bases not matched to a gene; V was cut back by 3 bases and J by 8 bases. This CDR3 is built from 15 residues. The CDR3 nucleotides read TGCGCCAGCAGCTCGACCGGGACTAGCTGGGATGAGCAGTTCTTC. This sequence encodes CASSSTGTSWDEQFF.

The rearrangement links TRBV4-3 to TRBJ1-1; D ambiguous. CDR3 size: 14 residues. The germline CDR1 and CDR2 sequences are LGHNA and YSLEER. V lost 3 bases and J lost 0, with 8 bases in between. CDR3 sequence: CASSHNNVNTEAFF. In DNA, the CDR3 is TGCGCCAGCAGCCACAACAATGTGAACACTGAAGCTTTCTTT.

The rearrangement joins TRBV10-3 to TRBJ2-3; D unresolved. From germline, CDR1 is ENHRY and CDR2 SYGVKD. This CDR3 is built from 13 residues. V lost 10 bases and J 0 bases, leaving 11 bases between the germline ends. CDR3: CATLSSSTDTQYF. CDR3 coding DNA: TGTGCCACCCTATCGAGTAGCACAGATACGCAGTATTTT.

This clonotype showed up just a few times. This chain joins TRBV10-3 and TRBJ2-3, with a weak D call TRBD2 (5 bases). The CDR3 loop spans 14 amino acids. Trimming pared 5 bases from V and 1 base from J, leaving 10 bases between. Germline values: CDR1 ENHRY, CDR2 SYGVKD. CDR3 region: CAISPGLGTDTQYF. DNA for the CDR3: TGTGCCATCAGTCCGGGATTGGGCACAGATACGCAGTATTTT.

This clonotype was observed a few times. This chain joins TRBV7-2 and TRBJ2-3; the D is unclear. V lost 3 bases and J lost 4, with 5 bases in between. The germline gives CDR1 SGHTA, CDR2 FQGNSA. The CDR3 is 12 residues long. CDR3 amino acids: CASSFFADTQYF. CDR3 nucleotide sequence: TGTGCCAGCAGCTTTTTCGCAGATACGCAGTATTTT.

This clonotype was detected only a few times. The V call is TRBV7-2, the J call TRBJ1-1, with TRBD1 identical over 8 bases. There are 16 residues in the CDR3. J gave up 2 bases and V 1 base, and 6 bases lay outside the gene matches. Germline CDR1 is SGHTA and CDR2 is FQGNSA. The DNA of the CDR3 is TGTGCCAGCAGCTTAGGTGCGACAGGGGTAAACACTGAAGCTTTCTTT. It is translated as CASSLGATGVNTEAFF.

The chain employs TRBV4-3 and TRBJ1-4; 11 positions match TRBD1. This CDR3 spans 18 amino acids. Germline V gene sequence: CDR1 LGHNA, CDR2 YSLEER. J was trimmed by 7 bases and V by 0 bases; bases with no gene match: 10. CDR3 loop: CASSQDGWTGGYSEKLFF. CDR3 in DNA: TGCGCCAGCAGCCAAGATGGTTGGACAGGGGGCTATAGTGAAAAACTGTTTTTT.

The chain employs TRBV4-2 and TRBJ1-2, with D perhaps TRBD1 (6 bases). The CDR3 consists of 15 residues. Trimming stripped 0 bases from V and 7 bases from J, with 15 bases between. Germline lookup yields CDR1 LGHNA and CDR2 YNFKEQ. CDR3 amino acids: CASSQETGQVSGYTF. The CDR3 DNA sequence: TGTGCCAGCAGCCAAGAGACGGGACAAGTGAGTGGCTACACCTTC.

This clonotype was recorded a few times. The J gene is TRBJ2-1, the V gene TRBV12-3 or TRBV12-4; 8 nucleotides line up with TRBD1. The CDR3 totals 14 residues. The trim removed 3 bases at V and 7 bases at J, leaving 5 bases unmatched. The CDR3 is CASSFRQGMNEQFF. In DNA, the CDR3 is TGTGCCAGCAGTTTTAGACAGGGGATGAATGAGCAGTTCTTC.

The chain carries TRBV11-2 and TRBJ2-6; D not resolved. The CDR3 contains 16 residues. The V and J ends lost 0 bases and 4 bases respectively, with 10 bases between them. The germline V gene encodes CDR1 SGHAT and CDR2 FQNNGV. The CDR3 loop reads CASSLEVPPGANVLTF. In DNA form, the CDR3 reads TGTGCCAGCAGCTTAGAAGTACCCCCCGGGGCCAACGTCCTGACTTTC.

This clonotype showed up just once. The chain combines TRBV2 with TRBJ2-5, with a possible D match to TRBD1 (6 bases). This CDR3 region has 14 residues. The V and J ends lost 6 bases and 2 bases respectively, with 13 bases between them. CDR1 is SNHLY, CDR2 FYNNEI, per germline. CDR3 sequence (DNA): TGTGCCAGCAGGCTTGGGACATCTCAAGAGACCCAGTACTTC. Amino acid sequence: CASRLGTSQETQYF.

The chain recombines TRBV15 with TRBJ2-7, with D tentatively TRBD1 (6 bases). The CDR3 sequence is 17 residues long. Germline CDR1 LNHNV, CDR2 YYDKDF (reference sequence). V lost 1 base and J 2 bases, leaving 18 bases between the germline ends. The CDR3 DNA sequence: TGTGCCACCAGCAGAGTGGTTTTTGGCAGGGACACCTACGAGCAGTACTTC. Translated: CATSRVVFGRDTYEQYF.